This TCR beta chain appears in the sequencing data of a study of blood T cell repertoires in COVID-19. Study in general: From T cells, B-cell-depleted T cells, or PBMCs came the material, which was cDNA or gDNA.

With 5 bases clipped from V and 5 bases from J, the junction kept 6 bases outside the gene matches. The CDR3 has 15 amino acids. CDR1 MDHEN and CDR2 SYDVKM come from the germline V gene. Sequencing was performed with immunoSEQ multiplex PCR; in TCRdb, only in-frame clones are kept and a portion is missing. Of around 120,000 clones listed, about three quarters were seen once; the top ten hold around 6.3%. This TCR was sampled from a man older than 75 with acute or convalescent COVID-19. This sequence joins TRBV28 and TRBJ2-7, with 13 nucleotides matching TRBD2. Input material: peripheral blood. The CDR3 is CASSGLAGAGDEQYF. CDR3 DNA sequence: TGTGCCAGCAGTGGACTAGCGGGAGCGGGAGACGAGCAGTACTTC.